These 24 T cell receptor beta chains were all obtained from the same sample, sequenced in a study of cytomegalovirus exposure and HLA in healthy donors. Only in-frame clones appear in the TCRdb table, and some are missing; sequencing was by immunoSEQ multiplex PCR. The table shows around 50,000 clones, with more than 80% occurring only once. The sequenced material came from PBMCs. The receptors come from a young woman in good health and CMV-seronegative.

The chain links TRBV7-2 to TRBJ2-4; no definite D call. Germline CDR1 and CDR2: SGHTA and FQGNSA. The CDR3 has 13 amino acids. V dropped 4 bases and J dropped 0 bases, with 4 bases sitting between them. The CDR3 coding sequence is TGTGCCAGCAGCTCCCTAGCCAAAAACATTCAGTACTTC. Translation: CASSSLAKNIQYF.

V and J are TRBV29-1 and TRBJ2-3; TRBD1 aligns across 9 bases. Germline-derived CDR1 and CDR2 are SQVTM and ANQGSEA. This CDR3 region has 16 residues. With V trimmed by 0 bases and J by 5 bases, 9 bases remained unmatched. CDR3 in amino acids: CSVEDQGTGFVDTQYF. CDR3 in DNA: TGCAGCGTTGAAGATCAGGGGACAGGGTTTGTAGATACGCAGTATTTT.

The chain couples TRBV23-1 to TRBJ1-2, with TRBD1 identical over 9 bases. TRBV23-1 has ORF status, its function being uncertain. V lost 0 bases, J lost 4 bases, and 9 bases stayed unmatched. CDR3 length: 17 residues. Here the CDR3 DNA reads TGCGCCAGCAGTCAATCAAACAGGGGGCTAGAGGTCTATGGCTACACCTTC. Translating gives CASSQSNRGLEVYGYTF.

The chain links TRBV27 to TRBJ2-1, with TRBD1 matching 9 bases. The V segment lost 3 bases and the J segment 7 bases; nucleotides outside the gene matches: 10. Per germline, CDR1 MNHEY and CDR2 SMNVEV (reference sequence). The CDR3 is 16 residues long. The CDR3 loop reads CASSFLGQGIWNEQFF. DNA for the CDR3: TGTGCCAGCAGTTTTCTTGGACAGGGGATTTGGAATGAGCAGTTCTTC.

The CDR3 DNA is TGTGCCAGCAGCTGGCGATTGGAGGGGCTTTCTGGAAACACCATATATTTT. This codes for CASSWRLEGLSGNTIYF. This chain connects TRBV7-8 to TRBJ1-3, with a weak D call TRBD1 (5 bases). Trimming took 4 bases from V and 1 from J, leaving 17 bases between them. The germline V gene has CDR1 SGHVS and CDR2 FQNEAQ. The CDR3 consists of 17 residues.

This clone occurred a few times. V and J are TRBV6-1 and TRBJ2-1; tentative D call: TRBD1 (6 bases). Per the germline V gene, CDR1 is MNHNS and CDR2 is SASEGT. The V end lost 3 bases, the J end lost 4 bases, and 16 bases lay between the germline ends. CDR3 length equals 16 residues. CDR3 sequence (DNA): TGTGCCAGCAGTGATACAGGGATTACCTCTTACAATGAGCAGTTCTTC. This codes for CASSDTGITSYNEQFF.

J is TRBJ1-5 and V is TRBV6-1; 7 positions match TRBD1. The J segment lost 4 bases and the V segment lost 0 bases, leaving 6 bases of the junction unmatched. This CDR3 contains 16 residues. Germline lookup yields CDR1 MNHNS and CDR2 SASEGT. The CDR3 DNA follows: TGTGCCAGCAGTGAAGCGCCGGGACAGACAAATCAGCCCCAGCATTTT. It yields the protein CASSEAPGQTNQPQHF.

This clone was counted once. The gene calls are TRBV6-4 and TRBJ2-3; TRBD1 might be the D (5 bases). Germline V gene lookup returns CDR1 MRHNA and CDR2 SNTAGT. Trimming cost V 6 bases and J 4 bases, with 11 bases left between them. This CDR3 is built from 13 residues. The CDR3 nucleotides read TGTGCCAGCAGCCTAGGGGCCGCAGATACGCAGTATTTT. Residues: CASSLGAADTQYF.

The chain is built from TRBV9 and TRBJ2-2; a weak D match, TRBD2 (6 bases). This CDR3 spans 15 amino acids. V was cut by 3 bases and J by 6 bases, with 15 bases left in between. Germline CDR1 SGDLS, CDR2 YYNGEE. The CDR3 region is CASSAGLPSSGELFF. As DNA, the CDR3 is TGTGCCAGCAGCGCCGGACTACCATCCTCCGGGGAGCTGTTTTTT.

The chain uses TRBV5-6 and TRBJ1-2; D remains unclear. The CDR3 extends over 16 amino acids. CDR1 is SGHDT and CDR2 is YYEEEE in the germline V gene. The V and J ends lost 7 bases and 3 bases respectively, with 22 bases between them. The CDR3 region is CASLATGVVSHYGYTF. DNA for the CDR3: TGTGCCAGCCTCGCAACCGGGGTCGTCTCTCACTATGGCTACACCTTC.

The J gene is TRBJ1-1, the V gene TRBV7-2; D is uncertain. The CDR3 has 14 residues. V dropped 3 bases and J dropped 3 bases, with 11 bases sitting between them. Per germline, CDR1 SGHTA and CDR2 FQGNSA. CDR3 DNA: TGTGCCAGCAGCTTTGACATCTACCACACTGAAGCTTTCTTT. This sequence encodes CASSFDIYHTEAFF. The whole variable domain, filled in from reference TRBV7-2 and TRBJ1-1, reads GAGVSQSPSNKVTEKGKDVELRCDPISGHTALYWYRQSLGQGLEFLIYFQGNSAPDKSGLPSDRFSAERTGGSVSTLTIQRTQQEDSAVYLCASSFDIYHTEAFFGQGTRLTVV.

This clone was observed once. The CDR3 spells CASSDLGLAGADTQYF. The CDR3 DNA reads as TGTGCCAGCAGTGATTTAGGGCTAGCGGGAGCAGATACGCAGTATTTT. The chain is built from TRBV25-1 and TRBJ2-3; 10 nucleotides match TRBD2. The V gene's germline CDR1 is MGHDK and CDR2 SYGVNS. The J segment lost 4 bases and the V segment lost 3 bases, leaving 7 bases of the junction unmatched. CDR3 length equals 16 residues. Variable domain in full (rest from reference TRBV25-1 and TRBJ2-3): EADIYQTPRYLVIGTGKKITLECSQTMGHDKMYWYQQDPGMELHLIHYSYGVNSTEKGDLSSESTVSRIRTEHFPLTLESARPSHTSQYLCASSDLGLAGADTQYFGPGTRLTVL.

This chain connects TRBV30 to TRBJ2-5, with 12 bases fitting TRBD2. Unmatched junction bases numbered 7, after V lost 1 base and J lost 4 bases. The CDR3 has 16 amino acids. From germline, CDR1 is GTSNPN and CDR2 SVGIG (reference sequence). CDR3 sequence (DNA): TGTGCCTGGAGTGGGAGGGCTAGCGGGAGGGGAGAGACCCAGTACTTC. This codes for CAWSGRASGRGETQYF. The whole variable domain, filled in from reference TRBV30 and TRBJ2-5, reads SQTIHQWPATLVQPVGSPLSLECTVEGTSNPNLYWYRQAAGRGLQLLFYSVGIGQISSEVPQNLSASRPQDRQFILSSKKLLLSDSGFYLCAWSGRASGRGETQYFGPGTRLLVL.

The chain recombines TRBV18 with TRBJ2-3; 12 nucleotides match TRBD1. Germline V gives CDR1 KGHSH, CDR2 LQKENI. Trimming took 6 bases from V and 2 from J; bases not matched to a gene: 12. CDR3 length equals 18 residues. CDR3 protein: CASSVRDRGRLFTDTQYF. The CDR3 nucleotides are TGTGCCAGCTCCGTCCGGGACAGGGGGCGTCTTTTCACAGATACGCAGTATTTT.

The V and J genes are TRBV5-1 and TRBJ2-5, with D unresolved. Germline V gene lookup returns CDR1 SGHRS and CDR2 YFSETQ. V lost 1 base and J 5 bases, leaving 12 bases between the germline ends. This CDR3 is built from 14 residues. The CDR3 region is CASSLSSPWETQYF. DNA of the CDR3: TGCGCCAGCAGCTTGTCAAGCCCTTGGGAGACCCAGTACTTC.

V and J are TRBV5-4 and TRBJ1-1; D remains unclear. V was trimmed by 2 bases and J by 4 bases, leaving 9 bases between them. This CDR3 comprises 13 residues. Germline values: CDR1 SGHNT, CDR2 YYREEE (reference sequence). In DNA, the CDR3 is TGTGCCAGCAGCTTCCGGGGAGGCACTGAAGCTTTCTTT. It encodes CASSFRGGTEAFF.

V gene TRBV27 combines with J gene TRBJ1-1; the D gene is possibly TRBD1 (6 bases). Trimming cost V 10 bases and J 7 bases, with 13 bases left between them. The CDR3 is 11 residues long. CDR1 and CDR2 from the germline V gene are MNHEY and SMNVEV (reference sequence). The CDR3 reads CATKSGVEAFF. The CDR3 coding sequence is TGTGCCACCAAATCAGGGGTTGAAGCTTTCTTT.

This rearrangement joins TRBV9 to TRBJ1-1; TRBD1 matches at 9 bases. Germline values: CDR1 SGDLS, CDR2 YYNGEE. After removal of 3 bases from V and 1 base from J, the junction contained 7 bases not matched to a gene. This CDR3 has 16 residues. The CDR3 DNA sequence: TGTGCCAGCAGCGCGATTGGACAGGGGACGAACACTGAAGCTTTCTTT. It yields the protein CASSAIGQGTNTEAFF.

The chain's CDR3 is CASSQTSGDTEQFF. In DNA, the CDR3 is TGCGCCAGCAGCCAAACTAGCGGGGACACTGAGCAGTTCTTC. The chain uses TRBV4-1 and TRBJ2-1; 10 bases are shared with TRBD2. CDR3 size: 14 residues. Germline V gives CDR1 MGHRA, CDR2 YSYEKL. After removal of 2 bases from V and 9 bases from J, the junction contained 4 bases not matched to a gene.

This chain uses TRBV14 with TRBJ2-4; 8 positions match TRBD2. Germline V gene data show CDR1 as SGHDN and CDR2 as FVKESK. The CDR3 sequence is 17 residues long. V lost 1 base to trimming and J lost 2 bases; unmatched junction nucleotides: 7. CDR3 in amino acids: CASSQGSRGATKNIQYF. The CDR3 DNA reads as TGTGCCAGCAGCCAAGGTTCGCGGGGGGCGACCAAAAACATTCAGTACTTC.

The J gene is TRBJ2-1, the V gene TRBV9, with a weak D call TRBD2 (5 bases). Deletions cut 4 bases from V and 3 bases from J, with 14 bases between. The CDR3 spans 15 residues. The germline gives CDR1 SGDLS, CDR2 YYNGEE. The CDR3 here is CASSTLLGVYNEQFF. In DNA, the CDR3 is TGTGCCAGCAGCACCCTTTTGGGAGTCTACAATGAGCAGTTCTTC.

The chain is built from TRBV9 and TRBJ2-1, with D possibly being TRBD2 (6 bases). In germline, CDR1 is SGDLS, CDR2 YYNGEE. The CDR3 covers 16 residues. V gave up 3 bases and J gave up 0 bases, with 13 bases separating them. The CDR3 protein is CASSAAGGSSYNEQFF. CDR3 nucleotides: TGTGCCAGCAGCGCAGCTGGGGGGAGCTCCTACAATGAGCAGTTCTTC.

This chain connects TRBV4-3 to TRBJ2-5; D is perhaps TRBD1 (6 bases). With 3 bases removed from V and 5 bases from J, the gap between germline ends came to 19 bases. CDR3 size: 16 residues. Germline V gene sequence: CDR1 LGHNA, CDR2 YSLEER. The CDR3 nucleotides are TGCGCCAGCAGCCAGGGAACAGGGAGTGGTTGGGAGACCCAGTACTTC. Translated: CASSQGTGSGWETQYF.

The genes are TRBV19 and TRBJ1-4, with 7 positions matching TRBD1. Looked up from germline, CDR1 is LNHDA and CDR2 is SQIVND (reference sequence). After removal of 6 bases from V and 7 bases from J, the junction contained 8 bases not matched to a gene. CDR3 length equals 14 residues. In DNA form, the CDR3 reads TGTGCCAGTAGCCGGACAGGCATTGCTGAAAAACTGTTTTTT. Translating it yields CASSRTGIAEKLFF.